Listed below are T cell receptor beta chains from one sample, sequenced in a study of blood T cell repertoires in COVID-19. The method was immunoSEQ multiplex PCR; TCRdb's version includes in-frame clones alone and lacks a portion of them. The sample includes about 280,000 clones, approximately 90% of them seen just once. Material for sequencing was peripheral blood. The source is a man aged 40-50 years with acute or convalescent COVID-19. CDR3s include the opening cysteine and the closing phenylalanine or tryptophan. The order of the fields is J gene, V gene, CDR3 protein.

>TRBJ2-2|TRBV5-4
CASSRPGQGNTGELFF
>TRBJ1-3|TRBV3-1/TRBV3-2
CASTPGGSGNTIYF
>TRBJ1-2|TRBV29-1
CSARDRGQTNYGYTF
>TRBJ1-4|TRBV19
CASSILGADEKLFF
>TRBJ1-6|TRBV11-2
CASSLGGLHNSPLHF
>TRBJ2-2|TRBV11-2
CASSLSGGTGELFF
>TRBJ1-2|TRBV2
CASRIQGGYGYTF
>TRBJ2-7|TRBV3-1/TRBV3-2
CASSPSRGGIYEQYF
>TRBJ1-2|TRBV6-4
CASRTVGTVYGYTF
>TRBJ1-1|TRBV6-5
CASTLRGGTEAFF
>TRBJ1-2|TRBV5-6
CASSYRAGYTF
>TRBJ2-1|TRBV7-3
CASSLTALERGIHNEQFF
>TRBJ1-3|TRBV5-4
CASSYTGPSSGNTIYF
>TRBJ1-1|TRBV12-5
CASGHSGGFAEAFF
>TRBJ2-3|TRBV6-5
CASSRDSRTDTQYF
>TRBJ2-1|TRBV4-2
CASSREGTSGGYNEQFF
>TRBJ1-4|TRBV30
CACQAVSTQGEKLFF
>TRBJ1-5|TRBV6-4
CASALSQGQPQHF
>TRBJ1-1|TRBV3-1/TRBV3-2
CASSPLAEVGTEAFF
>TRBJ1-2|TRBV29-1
CSVDTGDTF
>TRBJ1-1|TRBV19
CASSMGTGFTEAFF
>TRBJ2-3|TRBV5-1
CASSFTANTDTQYF
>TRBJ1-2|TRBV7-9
CASSSWSADGYTF
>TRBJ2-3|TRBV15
CATSRVSMGQPTDTQYF
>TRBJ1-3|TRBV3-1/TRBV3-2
CASSQGYIGNTIYF
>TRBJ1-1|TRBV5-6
CASSPPGGRAFF
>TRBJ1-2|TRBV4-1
CASSQETQGGYGYTF
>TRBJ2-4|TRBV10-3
CAISESGRAHQNIQYF
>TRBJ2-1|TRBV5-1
CASSQRLAVHNEQFF
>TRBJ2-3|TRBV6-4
CASSAAIGRTDTQYF
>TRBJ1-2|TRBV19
CASSIVAGDYGYTF
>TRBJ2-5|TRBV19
CASSIVGGETQYF
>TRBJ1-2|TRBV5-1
CASSFQGGYTF
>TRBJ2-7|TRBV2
CASRIPGLASYEQYF